The 8 T cell receptor beta chains presented below share a single source sample, sequenced in a study of technical replicates of blood from several donors. This table comes from immunoSEQ multiplex PCR, and its TCRdb copy is limited to in-frame clones, with some not included. Among some 73,000 clones listed, 90% were seen once. Sequenced sample: PBMCs. Receptors originate from a human donor in good health. Some clones in this sample may be carry-over from other donors' samples.

V usage is TRBV5-1 and J usage is TRBJ2-1; TRBD2 is a possible D gene (5 bases). Germline assignment: CDR1 SGHRS and CDR2 YFSETQ. Trimming removed 6 bases from V and 9 bases from J, with 19 bases in between. CDR3 length equals 14 residues. The CDR3 nucleotides are TGCGCCAGCAAAAGAGGGAATGGGTTGGGTGAGCAGTTCTTC. Protein product: CASKRGNGLGEQFF.

J is TRBJ2-5 and V is TRBV9; TRBD1 agrees at 8 bases. This CDR3 region has 15 residues. Unmatched junction bases numbered 10, after V lost 4 bases and J lost 5 bases. Germline loops: CDR1 SGDLS, CDR2 YYNGEE. CDR3 region: CASSPRFGDRETQYF. CDR3 nucleotides: TGTGCCAGCAGCCCCCGGTTTGGGGACAGGGAGACCCAGTACTTC.

The V gene is TRBV30, the J gene TRBJ1-3; D is uncertain. The ends were cut back, 3 bases at V and 0 bases at J, with 12 bases in the middle. The CDR3 covers 15 residues. Germline V gene sequence: CDR1 GTSNPN, CDR2 SVGIG (reference sequence). This chain's CDR3 is CAWRQTVSSGNTIYF. CDR3 DNA: TGTGCCTGGAGACAGACCGTAAGCTCTGGAAACACCATATATTTT.

The CDR3: CASSTSDRGTEAFF. For the CDR3, the DNA is TGTGCCAGCAGCACTTCTGACAGGGGAACTGAAGCTTTCTTT. J is TRBJ1-1 and V is TRBV5-5; 8 nucleotides line up with TRBD1. The junction had 7 bases not matched to a gene; V was cut back by 4 bases and J by 5 bases. The CDR3 loop spans 14 amino acids. In germline, CDR1 is SGHKS, CDR2 YYEKEE (reference sequence).

V is TRBV11-1 and J is TRBJ2-7; 7 nucleotides align to TRBD1. Germline-derived CDR1 and CDR2 are SGHAT and FQDESV (reference sequence). The CDR3 loop spans 16 amino acids. Trimming at V came to 6 bases and at J to 5 bases, leaving 16 bases not matched to a gene. The CDR3 loop reads CASSPREGAGSHEQYF. In nucleotides, the CDR3 is TGTGCCAGCAGTCCACGCGAGGGGGCCGGGTCCCACGAGCAGTACTTC.

This rearrangement joins TRBV6-5 to TRBJ1-6; TRBD1 is a possible D gene (6 bases). V was clipped by 5 bases and J by 8 bases, with 16 bases between them. The germline gives CDR1 MNHEY, CDR2 SVGAGI. The CDR3 extends over 15 amino acids. The CDR3 bases are TGTGCCAGCAGTCCTTCAGGGGCAAGAGATTCACCCCTCCACTTT. Translated, it gives CASSPSGARDSPLHF.

The rearrangement links TRBV28 to TRBJ1-3, with D possibly being TRBD1 (5 bases). The V gene lost 6 bases and the J gene lost 4 bases, with 13 bases spanning the gap. Germline V gives CDR1 MDHEN, CDR2 SYDVKM. CDR3 size: 14 residues. In DNA form, the CDR3 reads TGTGCCAGCAGCAAGCAGGGTGGGGGAAACACCATATATTTT. It encodes CASSKQGGGNTIYF. The variable domain in full, with the rest retrieved from reference TRBV28 and TRBJ1-3, is DVKVTQSSRYLVKRTGEKVFLECVQDMDHENMFWYRQDPGLGLRLIYFSYDVKMKEKGDIPEGYSVSREKKERFSLILESASTNQTSMYLCASSKQGGGNTIYFGEGSWLTVV.

V and J are TRBV5-6 and TRBJ1-2; 7 nucleotides align to TRBD1. Germline lookup yields CDR1 SGHDT and CDR2 YYEEEE. The CDR3 length is 16 residues. J gave up 6 bases and V 0 bases, and 11 bases lay outside the gene matches. The CDR3 region has the DNA TGTGCCAGCAGCTTGGTGGAGGGGGCGAGAAAAAATGGCTACACCTTC. It yields the protein CASSLVEGARKNGYTF.